The T cell receptor (beta chain) under discussion was sequenced for a study of human T cells and chemical hapten exposure. About the study: The study lasted approximately 26 weeks, and patients were dosed weekly with diphenylcyclopropenone on the scalp throughout. Small pooled library volume differences mainly caused per-sample TCR yield variation.

The CDR3 has 17 amino acids. Trimming cost V 4 bases and J 4 bases, with 21 bases left between them. Time point indicated: patch test 2, 6 weeks after DPC sensitization. Treatment denoted: therapeutic diphenylcyclopropenone sensitization with weekly scalp DPC. TCRdb called the RACE reads again in MiXCR, with one record for every CDR3 protein. The table includes over 130,000 distinct CDR3 sequences, about 11% detected once. This clonotype was detected only a few times. Sequencing used whole blood, obtained in connection with sensitization to the hapten diphenylcyclopropenone (DPC). V and J are TRBV12-3 or TRBV12-4 and TRBJ2-3, with TRBD2 as a possible D gene (5 bases). This clonotype was obtained from a woman between 50 and 59 years old with alopecia areata. Some clones in this sample may be carry-over from other donors' samples. The CDR3 nucleotides are TGTGCCAGCAGTTCCCTTGGGCGAGGGCCGGAGGCAGATACGCAGTATTTT. It translates to CASSSLGRGPEADTQYF.